A single sample is the source of the 4 T cell receptor beta chains below, sequenced in a study of T cell repertoires in cytomegalovirus infection. TCRdb re-analysed the reads in MiXCR, keeping a single row per CDR3 protein. The table lists 370,000 or so distinct CDR3 sequences, 34% of them singletons. These receptors' antigens are unknown. The sample was cultured PBMCs, taken from culture after CMV antigen stimulation. The receptors here all came from a human donor in good health (CMV status not recorded). Some clones in this sample may be carry-over from other donors' samples.

Here the CDR3 DNA reads TGCGCCAGCAGCCCCTTTGGGGACGGGGAGACCCAGTACTTC. Protein: CASSPFGDGETQYF. The chain uses TRBV5-1 and TRBJ2-5, with D perhaps being TRBD1 or TRBD2 (5 bases each). Germline CDR1 reads SGHRS; CDR2 reads YFSETQ. With 4 bases removed from V and 5 bases from J, the gap between germline ends came to 15 bases. This CDR3 contains 14 residues.

The chain uses TRBV20-1 and TRBJ2-1, with a weak D call TRBD2 (5 bases). This CDR3 spans 13 amino acids. Between the trimmed V and J ends, which lost 3 bases and 4 bases, there was a span of 10 bases. Germline V lookup: CDR1 DFQATT, CDR2 SNEGSKA (reference sequence). The DNA for the CDR3 is TGCAGTGCTAGTGGCGGGCTTTACAATGAGCAGTTCTTC. It encodes CSASGGLYNEQFF.

Only a few counts were recorded for this clonotype. V usage is TRBV6-2 or TRBV6-3 and J usage is TRBJ1-1; D is ambiguous. This CDR3 is 13 amino acids long. V lost 5 bases to trimming and J lost 5 bases, with 12 bases between them. CDR1 and CDR2 from the germline V gene are MNHEY and SVGEGT. CDR3: CASSPSVTTEAFF. The DNA for the CDR3 is TGTGCCAGCAGTCCCTCTGTAACTACTGAAGCTTTCTTT.

This clonotype came up a few times. The gene calls are TRBV4-1 and TRBJ2-1; 9 positions match TRBD1. CDR1 MGHRA and CDR2 YSYEKL come from the germline V gene. V was pared by 2 bases and J by 2 bases, with 4 bases of the junction left unmatched. The CDR3 extends over 16 amino acids. The CDR3 nucleotides read TGCGCCAGCAGCCAACCTGACAGGGGGGCCTACAATGAGCAGTTCTTC. Encoded protein: CASSQPDRGAYNEQFF.